The 14 T cell receptor beta chains presented below share a single source sample, sequenced in a study of cytomegalovirus exposure and HLA in healthy donors. Amplification used 60 Vbeta primers and 13 Jbeta primers. Data came from immunoSEQ multiplex PCR; TCRdb stores just in-frame clones and leaves some out. The sample has 110,000 to 150,000 clones, around 80% seen once. Sequenced input: PBMCs. The receptor set was obtained from a female donor in good health and CMV-seronegative.

The genes are TRBV6-1 and TRBJ1-3; unclear D gene. This CDR3 contains 14 residues. Trimming removed 10 bases from V and 0 bases from J, with 13 bases in between. CDR1 and CDR2 (germline): MNHNS, SASEGT. CDR3 sequence (DNA): TGTGCCACCCCGCAGGATGGCTCTGGAAACACCATATATTTT. This codes for CATPQDGSGNTIYF.

With regard to this clone: The sample contains more than one DNA sequence encoding this CDR3. This rearrangement joins TRBV7-9 to TRBJ2-5; D gene unclear. Judging by the DNA end, TRBJ2-7 fits better; the J call may be wrong. The CDR3 contains 11 residues. Germline lookup yields CDR1 SEHNR and CDR2 FQNEAQ (reference sequence). The CDR3 sequence: CASSLDYEQYF. The CDR3 DNA reads as TGTGCCAGCAGTCTGGACTACGAGCAGTACTTC.

This clone appeared a few times. This sequence joins TRBV6-5 and TRBJ1-5, with TRBD1 identical over 9 bases. Germline lookup yields CDR1 MNHEY and CDR2 SVGAGI. This CDR3 is built from 13 residues. J was trimmed by 5 bases and V by 6 bases; bases with no gene match: 2. The CDR3 region is CASSDRGYQPQHF. In DNA form, the CDR3 reads TGTGCCAGCAGCGACAGGGGGTATCAGCCCCAGCATTTT.

This chain uses TRBV7-9 with TRBJ2-5; tentatively, D is TRBD2 (5 bases). V lost 5 bases and J 1 base, leaving 8 bases between the germline ends. The germline CDR1 and CDR2 sequences are SEHNR and FQNEAQ (reference sequence). The CDR3 is 13 residues long. CDR3 DNA: TGTGCCAGCAGCCCGGACTCCCAAGAGACCCAGTACTTC. This translates into CASSPDSQETQYF.

This clone came up many times. V is TRBV5-1 and J is TRBJ2-1; 7 nucleotides match TRBD2. Losses at the gene ends were 4 bases for V and 6 bases for J; bases not matched to a gene: 4. This CDR3 region has 13 residues. From germline, CDR1 is SGHRS and CDR2 YFSETQ. The CDR3 reads CASSPAGANEQFF. The CDR3 nucleotides are TGCGCCAGCAGCCCGGCGGGAGCCAATGAGCAGTTCTTC. The full variable domain, completed using reference TRBV5-1 and TRBJ2-1, is KAGVTQTPRYLIKTRGQQVTLSCSPISGHRSVSWYQQTPGQGLQFLFEYFSETQRNKGNFPGRFSGRQFSNSRSEMNVSTLELGDSALYLCASSPAGANEQFFGPGTRLTVL.

The V and J genes are TRBV15 and TRBJ2-1; maybe TRBD1 (6 bases). The CDR3 spans 15 residues. Germline V gene data show CDR1 as LNHNV and CDR2 as YYDKDF (reference sequence). V gave up 1 base and J gave up 7 bases, with 14 bases separating them. The CDR3 DNA follows: TGTGCCACCAGCAGAGGGGGGACACGGACTAATGAGCAGTTCTTC. It is translated as CATSRGGTRTNEQFF.

The chain combines TRBV5-1 with TRBJ2-7, with D tentatively TRBD1 (6 bases). Germline-derived CDR1 and CDR2 are SGHRS and YFSETQ. The CDR3 has 13 amino acids. V shed 3 bases and J shed 3 bases, with 10 bases lying between them. DNA of the CDR3: TGCGCCAGCAGCTCCGGGACATTCTACGAGCAGTACTTC. This sequence encodes CASSSGTFYEQYF.

This rearrangement joins TRBV5-4 to TRBJ1-2, with D unresolved. Trimming left V 3 bases short and J 8 bases short, with 20 bases between. Germline CDR1 reads SGHNT; CDR2 reads YYREEE (reference sequence). CDR3 length: 15 amino acids. The CDR3 DNA follows: TGTGCCAGCAGCTGGCTGTTGGGGAGGGATCGAGGCTACACCTTC. Residues: CASSWLLGRDRGYTF.

The rearrangement links TRBV5-1 to TRBJ2-7; 7 bases match TRBD1. This CDR3 has 15 residues. The V gene's germline CDR1 is SGHRS and CDR2 YFSETQ. The V and J ends lost 2 bases and 3 bases, in that order; junction bases with no gene match: 8. The CDR3 nucleotides read TGCGCCAGCAGCTTAAGGGGACAGCAAAACTACGAGCAGTACTTC. This codes for CASSLRGQQNYEQYF.

The genes are TRBV27 and TRBJ1-1; unclear D gene. Germline CDR1 is MNHEY and CDR2 is SMNVEV (reference sequence). The CDR3 spans 14 residues. Trimming cost V 5 bases and J 4 bases, with 14 bases left between them. In nucleotides, the CDR3 is TGTGCCAGCAGTCCCTCACTCGGCGGCACTGAAGCTTTCTTT. The encoded protein is CASSPSLGGTEAFF.

The chain links TRBV1 to TRBJ2-5; the table assigns TRBD2, which was not confirmed against the DNA. TRBV1 is deemed a pseudogene. This CDR3 comprises 19 residues. As DNA, the CDR3 is TGCACCAGCAGCCAAGATCCACTAGCGGGGCGCTACTTACAAGAGACCCAGTACTTC. This translates into CTSSQDPLAGRYLQETQYF.

The chain recombines TRBV6-1 with TRBJ2-2; perhaps TRBD1 as D (5 bases). Looked up from germline, CDR1 is MNHNS and CDR2 is SASEGT. The CDR3 is 12 residues long. V lost 7 bases, J lost 6 bases, and 9 bases lay in between. As DNA, the CDR3 is TGTGCCAGCACCCAGGGTGCCGGGGAGCTGTTTTTT. Translation: CASTQGAGELFF.

The V gene is TRBV9, the J gene TRBJ1-4, with D possibly being TRBD1 (5 bases). This CDR3 has 16 amino acids. Trimming took 1 base from V and 2 from J, leaving 12 bases between them. Per the germline V gene, CDR1 is SGDLS and CDR2 is YYNGEE. CDR3: CASSVRVGGTNEKLFF. The CDR3 DNA sequence: TGTGCCAGCAGCGTACGCGTCGGGGGTACTAATGAAAAACTGTTTTTT.

The V gene is TRBV4-2, the J gene TRBJ1-2; tentative D call: TRBD1 (6 bases). The CDR3 runs 15 residues. CDR1 LGHNA and CDR2 YNFKEQ come from the germline V gene. The ends were cut back, 1 base at V and 6 bases at J, with 15 bases in the middle. The CDR3 nucleotides are TGTGCCAGCAGCCAAGTGACGGGGGGCGAGCATGGCTACACCTTC. This sequence encodes CASSQVTGGEHGYTF.